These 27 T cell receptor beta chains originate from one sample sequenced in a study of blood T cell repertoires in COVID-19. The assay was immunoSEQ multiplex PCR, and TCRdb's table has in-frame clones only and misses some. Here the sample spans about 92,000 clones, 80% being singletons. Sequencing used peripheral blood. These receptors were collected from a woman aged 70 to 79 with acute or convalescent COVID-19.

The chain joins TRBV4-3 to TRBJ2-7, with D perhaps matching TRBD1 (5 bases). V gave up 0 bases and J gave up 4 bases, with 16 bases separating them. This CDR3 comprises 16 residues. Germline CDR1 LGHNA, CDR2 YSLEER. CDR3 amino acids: CASSQDYPGPSYEQYF. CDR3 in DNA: TGCGCCAGCAGCCAAGATTACCCAGGGCCTTCGTACGAGCAGTACTTC.

The CDR3 loop is CASSPGGTGFDEQYF. The CDR3 DNA is TGCGCCAGCAGCCCAGGGGGGACAGGGTTCGACGAGCAGTACTTC. V and J are TRBV5-1 and TRBJ2-7; 9 bases fit TRBD1. V lost 4 bases and J lost 5; bases outside the gene matches: 10. In germline, CDR1 is SGHRS, CDR2 YFSETQ. The length of the CDR3 is 15 residues.

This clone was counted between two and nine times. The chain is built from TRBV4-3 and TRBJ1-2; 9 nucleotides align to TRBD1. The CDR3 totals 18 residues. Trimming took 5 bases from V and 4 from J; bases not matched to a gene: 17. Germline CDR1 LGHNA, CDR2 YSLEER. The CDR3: CASSVSAGTGTTRYGYTF. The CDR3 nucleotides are TGCGCCAGCAGCGTTTCTGCCGGGACAGGGACGACCCGCTATGGCTACACCTTC.

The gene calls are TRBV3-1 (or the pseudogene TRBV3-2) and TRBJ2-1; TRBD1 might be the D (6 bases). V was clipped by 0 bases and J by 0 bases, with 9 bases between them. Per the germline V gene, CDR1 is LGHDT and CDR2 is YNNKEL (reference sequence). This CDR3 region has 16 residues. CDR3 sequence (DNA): TGTGCCAGCAGCCAAGATAGGGGGTACTCCTACAATGAGCAGTTCTTC. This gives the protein CASSQDRGYSYNEQFF.

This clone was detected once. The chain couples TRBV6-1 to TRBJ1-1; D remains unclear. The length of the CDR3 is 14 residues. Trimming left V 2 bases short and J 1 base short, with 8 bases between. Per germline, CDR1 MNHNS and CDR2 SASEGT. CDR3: CASSELVRNTEAFF. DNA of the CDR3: TGTGCCAGCAGTGAATTGGTGAGGAACACTGAAGCTTTCTTT.

The CDR3 protein is CASSLGVGADTEAFF. The CDR3, as DNA: TGTGCCAGCAGCTTAGGAGTAGGGGCGGACACTGAAGCTTTCTTT. The chain is built from TRBV11-2 and TRBJ1-1; D perhaps matches TRBD1 (5 bases). The germline gives CDR1 SGHAT, CDR2 FQNNGV. This CDR3 is 15 amino acids long. The V gene lost 1 base and the J gene lost 3 bases, with 12 bases spanning the gap. The full variable domain, in which reference TRBV11-2 and TRBJ1-1 provide the parts outside the CDR3, is EAGVAQSPRYKIIEKRQSVAFWCNPISGHATLYWYQQILGQGPKLLIQFQNNGVVDDSQLPKDRFSAERLKGVDSTLKIQPAKLEDSAVYLCASSLGVGADTEAFFGQGTRLTVV.

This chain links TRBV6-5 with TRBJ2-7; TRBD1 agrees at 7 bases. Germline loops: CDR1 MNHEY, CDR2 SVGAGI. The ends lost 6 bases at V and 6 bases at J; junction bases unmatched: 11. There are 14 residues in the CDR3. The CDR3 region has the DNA TGTGCCAGCAGAGAGGGGGCTTTGCAGGGCGAGCAGTACTTC. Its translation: CASREGALQGEQYF.

CDR3 in amino acids: CASSHRQGSNEQFF. The CDR3 nucleotides read TGTGCCAGCAGTCATAGACAGGGTTCGAATGAGCAGTTCTTC. This chain links TRBV6-2 or TRBV6-3 with TRBJ2-1, with 7 bases that match TRBD1. The CDR3 runs to 14 residues. Germline V gene sequence: CDR1 MNHEY, CDR2 SVGEGT. J gave up 7 bases and V 5 bases, and 8 bases lay outside the gene matches.

In DNA form, the CDR3 reads TGCGCCAGCAGCACGACAGGGGGCTCCTACGAGCAGTACTTC. It yields the protein CASSTTGGSYEQYF. This chain links TRBV5-1 with TRBJ2-7; 9 bases are shared with TRBD1. The CDR3 loop spans 14 amino acids. V trimming: 4 bases; J trimming: 0 bases; junction bases outside the gene matches: 2. Germline lookup yields CDR1 SGHRS and CDR2 YFSETQ.

CDR3 DNA: TGCGCCAGCAGCCGGGACACATACGAGCAGTACTTC. It yields the protein CASSRDTYEQYF. J is TRBJ2-7 and V is TRBV5-1, with a possible D match to TRBD1 (6 bases). CDR1 and CDR2 (germline): SGHRS, YFSETQ. The CDR3 covers 12 residues. Between the trimmed V and J ends, which lost 4 bases and 4 bases, there was a span of 9 bases.

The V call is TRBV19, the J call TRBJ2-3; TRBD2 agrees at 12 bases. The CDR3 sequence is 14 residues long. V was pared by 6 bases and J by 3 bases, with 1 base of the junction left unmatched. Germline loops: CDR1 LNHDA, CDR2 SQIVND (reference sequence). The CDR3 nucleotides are TGTGCCAGTAGGACTAGCGGGAGTACAGATACGCAGTATTTT. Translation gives CASRTSGSTDTQYF.

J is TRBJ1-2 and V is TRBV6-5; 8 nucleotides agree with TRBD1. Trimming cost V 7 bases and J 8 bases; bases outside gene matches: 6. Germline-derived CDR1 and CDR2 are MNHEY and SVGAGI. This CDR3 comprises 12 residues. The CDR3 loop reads CASTQGALGYTF. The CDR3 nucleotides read TGTGCCAGCACCCAGGGGGCGCTGGGCTACACCTTC.

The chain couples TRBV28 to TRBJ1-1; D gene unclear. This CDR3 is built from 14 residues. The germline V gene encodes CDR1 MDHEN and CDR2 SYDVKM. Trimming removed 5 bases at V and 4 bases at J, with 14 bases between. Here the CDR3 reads CASSHRRASTEAFF. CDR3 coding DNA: TGTGCCAGCAGTCATCGGCGGGCGAGCACTGAAGCTTTCTTT.

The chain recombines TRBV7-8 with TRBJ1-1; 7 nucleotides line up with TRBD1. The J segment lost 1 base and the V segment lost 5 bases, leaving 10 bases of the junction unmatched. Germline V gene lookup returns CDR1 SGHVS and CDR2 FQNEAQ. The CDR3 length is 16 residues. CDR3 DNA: TGTGCCAGCAGCCCACCCGGTTACAGGGGGAACACTGAAGCTTTCTTT. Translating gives CASSPPGYRGNTEAFF.

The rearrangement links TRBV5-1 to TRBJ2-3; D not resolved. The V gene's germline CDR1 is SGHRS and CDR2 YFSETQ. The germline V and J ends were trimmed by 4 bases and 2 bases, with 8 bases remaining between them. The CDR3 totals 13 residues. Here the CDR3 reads CASSPGNTDTQYF. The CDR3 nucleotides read TGCGCCAGCAGCCCCGGTAACACAGATACGCAGTATTTT.

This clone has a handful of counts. CDR3 loop: CASSFAGTSLSTDTQYF. In DNA form, the CDR3 reads TGTGCCAGCAGCTTCGCCGGGACTAGCCTTAGCACAGATACGCAGTATTTT. The chain joins TRBV7-2 to TRBJ2-3; 9 bases agree with TRBD2. Germline lookup yields CDR1 SGHTA and CDR2 FQGNSA. This CDR3 is built from 17 residues. The ends lost 3 bases at V and 0 bases at J; junction bases unmatched: 7.

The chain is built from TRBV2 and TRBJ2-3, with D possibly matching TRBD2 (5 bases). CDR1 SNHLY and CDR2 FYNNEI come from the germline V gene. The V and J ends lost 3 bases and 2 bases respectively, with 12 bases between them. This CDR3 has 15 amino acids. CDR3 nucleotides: TGTGCCAGCAGTGAGCCCAGCGGACTCACAGATACGCAGTATTTT. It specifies CASSEPSGLTDTQYF.

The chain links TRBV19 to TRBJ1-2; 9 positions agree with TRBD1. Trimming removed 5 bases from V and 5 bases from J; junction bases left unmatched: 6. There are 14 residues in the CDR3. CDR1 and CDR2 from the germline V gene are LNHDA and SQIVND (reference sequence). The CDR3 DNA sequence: TGTGCCAGTAGTCGACCGGGACAGGGATATGGCTACACCTTC. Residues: CASSRPGQGYGYTF.

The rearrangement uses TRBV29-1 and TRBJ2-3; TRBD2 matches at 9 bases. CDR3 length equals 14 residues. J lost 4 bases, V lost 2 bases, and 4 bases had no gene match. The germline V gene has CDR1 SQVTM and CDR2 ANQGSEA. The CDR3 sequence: CSVELGGRADTQYF. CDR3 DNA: TGCAGCGTTGAATTGGGCGGGAGGGCAGATACGCAGTATTTT.

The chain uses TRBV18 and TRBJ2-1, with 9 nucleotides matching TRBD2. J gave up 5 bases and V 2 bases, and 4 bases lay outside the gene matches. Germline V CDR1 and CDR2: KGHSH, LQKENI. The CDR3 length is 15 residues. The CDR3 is CASSPAGGRNNEQFF. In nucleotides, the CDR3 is TGTGCCAGCTCACCAGCGGGAGGGCGGAACAATGAGCAGTTCTTC.

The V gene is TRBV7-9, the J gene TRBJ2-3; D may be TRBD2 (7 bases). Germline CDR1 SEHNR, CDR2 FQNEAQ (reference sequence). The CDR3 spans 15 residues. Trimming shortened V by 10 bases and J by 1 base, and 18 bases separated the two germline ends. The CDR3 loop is CATQLWGGRTDTQYF. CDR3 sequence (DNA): TGTGCCACCCAACTTTGGGGGGGGCGCACAGATACGCAGTATTTT.

The CDR3 spells CASSYLTIGGGETQYF. The CDR3 DNA sequence: TGTGCCAGCAGTTACCTCACGATTGGAGGGGGCGAGACCCAGTACTTC. This chain links TRBV6-5 with TRBJ2-5; D is possibly TRBD1 (7 bases). The CDR3 spans 16 residues. Trimming took 2 bases from V and 5 from J, leaving 18 bases between them. Germline CDR1 and CDR2: MNHEY and SVGAGI.

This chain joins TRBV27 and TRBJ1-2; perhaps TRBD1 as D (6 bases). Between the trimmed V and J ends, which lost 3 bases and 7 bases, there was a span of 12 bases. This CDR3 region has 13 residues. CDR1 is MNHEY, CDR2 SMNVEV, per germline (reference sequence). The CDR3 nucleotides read TGTGCCAGCAGTTTCGACAGGCAGGGTGGCTACACCTTC. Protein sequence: CASSFDRQGGYTF.

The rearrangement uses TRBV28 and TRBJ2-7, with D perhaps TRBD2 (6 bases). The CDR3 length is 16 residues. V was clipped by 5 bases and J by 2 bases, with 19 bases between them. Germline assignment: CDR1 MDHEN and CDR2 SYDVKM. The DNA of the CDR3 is TGTGCCAGCAGTGCCCCGGGGAGGCTGCTAACCTACGAGCAGTACTTC. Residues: CASSAPGRLLTYEQYF.

CDR3 sequence (DNA): TGTGCCAGCAGCCCGACAGTTAGCGAAAAACTGTTTTTT. Translation gives CASSPTVSEKLFF. The V gene is TRBV7-9, the J gene TRBJ1-4; possibly TRBD1 for D (5 bases). This CDR3 comprises 13 residues. The V end was cut by 5 bases, the J end by 8 bases, with 12 bases between. From germline, CDR1 is SEHNR and CDR2 FQNEAQ (reference sequence).

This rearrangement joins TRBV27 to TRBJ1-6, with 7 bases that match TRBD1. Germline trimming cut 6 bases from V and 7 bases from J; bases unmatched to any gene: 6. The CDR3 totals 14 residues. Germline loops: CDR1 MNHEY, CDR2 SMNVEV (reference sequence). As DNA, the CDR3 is TGTGCCAGCAGGAGGGGGCTACTGAATTCACCCCTCCACTTT. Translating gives CASRRGLLNSPLHF.

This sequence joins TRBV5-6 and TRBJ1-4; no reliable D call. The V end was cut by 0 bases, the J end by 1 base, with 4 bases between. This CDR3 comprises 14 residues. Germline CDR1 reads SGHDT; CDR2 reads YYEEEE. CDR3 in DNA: TGTGCCAGCAGCTTGGGAGGAACTAATGAAAAACTGTTTTTT. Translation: CASSLGGTNEKLFF. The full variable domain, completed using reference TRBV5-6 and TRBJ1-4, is DAGVTQSPTHLIKTRGQQVTLRCSPKSGHDTVSWYQQALGQGPQFIFQYYEEEERQRGNFPDRFSGHQFPNYSSELNVNALLLGDSALYLCASSLGGTNEKLFFGSGTQLSVL.